What follows are 4 T cell receptor beta chains derived from one specimen sequenced in a study of T-cell reconstitution after alpha-beta-depleted transplantation in children. Unique molecular identifiers featured in how the TCRbeta library was prepared. TCRdb itself ran the PCR reads through MiXCR, one entry per CDR3 protein. The table lists about half a million distinct CDR3 sequences, under 15% of them singletons. This sample comprised PBMCs from the stem cell graft donor, obtained from the stem cell graft. The receptors were gathered from a human donor who donated a stem cell graft to a child with combined immunodeficiency.

This clonotype was seen repeatedly, ten times or more. The chain is built from TRBV12-3 or TRBV12-4 and TRBJ2-1, with D unclear. V dropped 3 bases and J dropped 2 bases, with 23 bases sitting between them. The CDR3 extends over 19 amino acids. CDR3 DNA: TGTGCCAGCAGTTTCTCAATTTCTGTGGCAGCGCCTCCCTACAATGAGCAGTTCTTC. It encodes CASSFSISVAAPPYNEQFF.

This clonotype has more than one count but fewer than ten. The chain is built from TRBV12-5 and TRBJ1-6; 7 bases align to TRBD1. The CDR3 has 17 amino acids. Looked up from germline, CDR1 is LGHNT and CDR2 is FRNRAP. The J segment lost 7 bases and the V segment lost 7 bases, leaving 16 bases of the junction unmatched. The CDR3 is CASATSRGDRDNSPLHF. The CDR3 coding sequence is TGTGCTAGTGCCACCAGTAGGGGTGACAGGGACAATTCACCCCTCCACTTT.

V gene TRBV6-2 or TRBV6-3 combines with J gene TRBJ1-1, with 7 nucleotides matching TRBD1. This CDR3 comprises 13 residues. The J segment lost 1 base and the V segment lost 7 bases, leaving 3 bases of the junction unmatched. CDR1 and CDR2 from the germline V gene are MNHEY and SVGEGT. CDR3 DNA: TGTGCCAGCAAGACAGGGCGGAACACTGAAGCTTTCTTT. It specifies CASKTGRNTEAFF.

As for this clonotype: A much larger clone sits a single nucleotide away, making a read error possible. The V and J genes are TRBV6-2 or TRBV6-3 and TRBJ2-2; no clear D gene. The CDR3 runs 14 residues. The germline V gene has CDR1 MNHEY and CDR2 SVGEGT. The V gene lost 2 bases and the J gene lost 5 bases, with 9 bases spanning the gap. DNA of the CDR3: TGTGCCAGCAGTTACCTGGGCAGAACCGGGGAGCTGTTTTTT. Translated, it gives CASSYLGRTGELFF.